A single sample is the source of the 31 T cell receptor beta chains below, sequenced in a study of blood T cell repertoires in COVID-19. Profiling relied on immunoSEQ multiplex PCR, and the TCRdb table lists in-frame clones only, not all of them. Here the sample spans 45,000 to 70,000 clones, 82% being singletons. What was sequenced was peripheral blood. These TCRs come from a woman aged 60-75 years with acute or convalescent COVID-19.

The chain employs TRBV7-3 and TRBJ2-1, with D tentatively TRBD2 (5 bases). Germline lookup yields CDR1 SGHTA and CDR2 FQGTGA. Deletions cut 1 base from V and 3 bases from J, with 10 bases between. The CDR3 length is 15 residues. DNA for the CDR3: TGTGCCAGCAGCTTAATAGAAACTAGCTACAATGAGCAGTTCTTC. Translated, it gives CASSLIETSYNEQFF.

The chain couples TRBV3-1 (or the pseudogene TRBV3-2) to TRBJ1-3; 7 bases agree with TRBD1. The length of the CDR3 is 14 residues. V lost 2 bases and J lost 8; bases outside the gene matches: 6. The germline V gene has CDR1 LGHDT and CDR2 YNNKEL (reference sequence). CDR3 protein: CASSQSDRLDTIYF. The CDR3 DNA reads TGTGCCAGCAGCCAATCGGACAGGTTAGACACCATATATTTT.

The chain links TRBV15 to TRBJ1-5; 7 bases are a match to TRBD1. The length of the CDR3 is 17 residues. V was pared by 5 bases and J by 8 bases, with 18 bases of the junction left unmatched. Per germline, CDR1 LNHNV and CDR2 YYDKDF (reference sequence). Here the CDR3 reads CATSPGTATKNFKPQHF. Written as DNA, the CDR3 is TGTGCCACCAGCCCCGGGACAGCCACTAAAAATTTCAAGCCCCAGCATTTT.

This clone was observed a handful of times. The chain combines TRBV23-1 with TRBJ2-5; D gene uncertain. TRBV23-1 counts as an open reading frame of uncertain function. Deletions cut 4 bases from V and 5 bases from J, with 17 bases between. The CDR3 sequence is 15 residues long. The CDR3 region is CASSPRDSRSETQYF. The CDR3 DNA reads as TGCGCCAGCAGTCCGCGTGACTCCCGTTCTGAGACCCAGTACTTC.

V usage is TRBV3-1 (or the pseudogene TRBV3-2) and J usage is TRBJ2-3, with D possibly TRBD2 on 5 matching bases. Trimming stripped 2 bases from V and 6 bases from J, with 12 bases between. The CDR3 has 14 amino acids. Germline CDR1 LGHDT, CDR2 YNNKEL (reference sequence). CDR3 residues: CASSQLQAADTQYF. DNA for the CDR3: TGTGCCAGCAGCCAACTACAAGCGGCGGATACGCAGTATTTT.

In its sample, this clone was seen once. This rearrangement joins TRBV3-1 (or the pseudogene TRBV3-2) to TRBJ2-1, with unresolved D. Germline V gene sequence: CDR1 LGHDT, CDR2 YNNKEL (reference sequence). The length of the CDR3 is 17 residues. V lost 4 bases to trimming and J lost 7 bases, with 23 bases between them. The CDR3 region is CASSPYASPLVLNEQFF. The CDR3 DNA reads TGTGCCAGCAGCCCCTACGCTTCCCCGCTAGTCTTGAATGAGCAGTTCTTC.

The chain combines TRBV5-1 with TRBJ2-7, with TRBD2 matching 7 bases. Germline V lookup: CDR1 SGHRS, CDR2 YFSETQ. This CDR3 is 14 amino acids long. After removal of 4 bases from V and 7 bases from J, the junction contained 11 bases not matched to a gene. DNA for the CDR3: TGCGCCAGCAGCCCCGGACTAGGTCCGGGGGAGCAGTACTTC. Translating it yields CASSPGLGPGEQYF.

This chain connects TRBV3-1 (or the pseudogene TRBV3-2) to TRBJ2-1; 7 nucleotides line up with TRBD1. This CDR3 comprises 18 residues. CDR1 and CDR2 (germline): LGHDT, YNNKEL (reference sequence). V dropped 10 bases and J dropped 4; count of bases not matched to a gene: 22. CDR3 in amino acids: CATGSMGQHYVDYNEQFF. The CDR3 DNA reads as TGTGCCACCGGAAGCATGGGACAGCACTATGTAGATTACAATGAGCAGTTCTTC.

This chain links TRBV7-9 with TRBJ2-5, with D possibly matching TRBD2 (6 bases). Trimming removed 4 bases at V and 5 bases at J, with 14 bases between. Germline loops: CDR1 SEHNR, CDR2 FQNEAQ (reference sequence). The CDR3 totals 14 residues. For the CDR3, the DNA is TGTGCCAGCAGCTCCGGGGGAGGTTTCGAGACCCAGTACTTC. Amino acid sequence: CASSSGGGFETQYF.

V usage is TRBV6-6 and J usage is TRBJ1-5; D gene ambiguous. The CDR3 spans 12 residues. With 2 bases removed from V and 11 bases from J, the gap between germline ends came to 10 bases. Germline V CDR1 and CDR2: MNHNY, SVGAGI (reference sequence). The CDR3 region has the DNA TGTGCCAGCAGTTACGGGTTAGGAGCCCAGCATTTT. Translating gives CASSYGLGAQHF.

The chain is built from TRBV15 and TRBJ1-2; tentatively, D is TRBD1 (6 bases). Germline V lookup: CDR1 LNHNV, CDR2 YYDKDF (reference sequence). This CDR3 is built from 13 residues. The ends were cut back, 0 bases at V and 8 bases at J, with 10 bases in the middle. The CDR3 loop reads CATSREGAGGYTF. CDR3 sequence (DNA): TGTGCCACCAGCAGAGAGGGGGCTGGAGGCTACACCTTC.

This clone was detected only a few times. The chain couples TRBV20-1 to TRBJ2-5; D may be TRBD2 (6 bases). V was trimmed by 6 bases and J by 3 bases, leaving 11 bases between them. In germline, CDR1 is DFQATT, CDR2 SNEGSKA (reference sequence). CDR3 length: 12 amino acids. CDR3 amino acids: CSASGLKETQYF. CDR3 sequence (DNA): TGCAGTGCCAGTGGACTAAAAGAGACCCAGTACTTC.

The chain couples TRBV6-2 or TRBV6-3 to TRBJ1-2; TRBD1 matches at 7 bases. Trimming at V came to 5 bases and at J to 1 base, leaving 10 bases not matched to a gene. The CDR3 runs to 16 residues. The germline V gene encodes CDR1 MNHEY and CDR2 SVGEGT. The CDR3 DNA follows: TGTGCCAGCAGTCCGTCGAGACAGGGCCATAACTATGGCTACACCTTC. Its protein is CASSPSRQGHNYGYTF.

V and J are TRBV27 and TRBJ2-1; 12 bases align to TRBD2. The junction had 10 bases not matched to a gene; V was cut back by 8 bases and J by 8 bases. CDR1 and CDR2 from the germline V gene are MNHEY and SMNVEV (reference sequence). The CDR3 totals 15 residues. The CDR3: CASRSLAGGRDEQFF. CDR3 nucleotides: TGTGCCAGCCGCTCCCTAGCGGGGGGGCGTGATGAGCAGTTCTTC.

This clone has just a few counts. The chain joins TRBV7-9 to TRBJ2-1; 8 positions match TRBD1. CDR3 length: 16 residues. V dropped 1 base and J dropped 5; count of bases not matched to a gene: 7. Germline V lookup: CDR1 SEHNR, CDR2 FQNEAQ (reference sequence). The CDR3 protein is CASSLGTGRSDNEQFF. The CDR3 DNA reads TGTGCCAGCAGCTTAGGGACAGGGAGGTCTGACAATGAGCAGTTCTTC.

J is TRBJ1-4 and V is TRBV24-1; 7 bases match TRBD1. V trimming: 4 bases; J trimming: 5 bases; junction bases outside the gene matches: 3. This CDR3 comprises 14 residues. Germline values: CDR1 KGHDR, CDR2 SFDVKD. Here the CDR3 DNA reads TGTGCCACCAGTGAAGGACAGGCGAATGAAAAACTGTTTTTT. Amino acids: CATSEGQANEKLFF.

V and J are TRBV7-3 and TRBJ1-1; D remains ambiguous. Trimming took off 5 bases at V and 4 bases at J, with 17 bases between the two ends. The CDR3 spans 15 residues. The germline CDR1 and CDR2 sequences are SGHTA and FQGTGA. DNA of the CDR3: TGTGCCAGCAGCAAAAGACCGGGTTTGAGCACTGAAGCTTTCTTT. Its protein product is CASSKRPGLSTEAFF.

The chain recombines TRBV27 with TRBJ2-3; 10 positions match TRBD1. CDR3 length: 15 residues. The V gene's germline CDR1 is MNHEY and CDR2 SMNVEV (reference sequence). V was pared by 3 bases and J by 2 bases, with 2 bases of the junction left unmatched. In DNA form, the CDR3 reads TGTGCCAGCAGTTTGACAGGGGGCTACACAGATACGCAGTATTTT. The encoded protein is CASSLTGGYTDTQYF.

The chain couples TRBV7-2 to TRBJ2-2, with 10 positions matching TRBD1. Germline V gene sequence: CDR1 SGHTA, CDR2 FQGNSA. J lost 2 bases, V lost 3 bases, and 6 bases had no gene match. CDR3 length: 17 residues. DNA of the CDR3: TGTGCCAGCAGCTTTGGTCTGACAGGGGGCAACACCGGGGAGCTGTTTTTT. Translation: CASSFGLTGGNTGELFF.

The gene calls are TRBV5-1 and TRBJ2-5; 8 positions match TRBD2. Germline V gives CDR1 SGHRS, CDR2 YFSETQ. After removal of 5 bases from V and 3 bases from J, the junction contained 9 bases not matched to a gene. The CDR3 contains 15 residues. CDR3 DNA sequence: TGCGCCAGCAGTCCTATAAGCGGGGGAAAAGAGACCCAGTACTTC. Protein product: CASSPISGGKETQYF.

The CDR3 DNA reads as TGCGCCAGCAGCCAAGAACTAGCGGGGGGGCCTGTGGACATTCAGTACTTC. Translating gives CASSQELAGGPVDIQYF. This rearrangement joins TRBV4-3 to TRBJ2-4; 13 positions match TRBD2. Germline V CDR1 and CDR2: LGHNA, YSLEER. Unmatched junction bases numbered 7, after V lost 0 bases and J lost 8 bases. The CDR3 extends over 17 amino acids.

V usage is TRBV3-1 (or the pseudogene TRBV3-2) and J usage is TRBJ2-3; no reliable D call. Trimming removed 4 bases from V and 1 base from J, with 3 bases in between. CDR3 length: 12 residues. Germline loops: CDR1 LGHDT, CDR2 YNNKEL (reference sequence). The CDR3 protein is CASSRGTDTQYF. CDR3 bases: TGTGCCAGCAGCCGAGGCACAGATACGCAGTATTTT.

The rearrangement joins TRBV7-8 to TRBJ2-1, with D perhaps matching TRBD2 (5 bases). Germline V gives CDR1 SGHVS, CDR2 FQNEAQ. The germline V and J ends were trimmed by 2 bases and 8 bases, with 13 bases remaining between them. The CDR3 sequence is 14 residues long. Here the CDR3 DNA reads TGTGCCAGCAGCTTAATAGCGATTAATGATGAGCAGTTCTTC. It specifies CASSLIAINDEQFF.

The chain combines TRBV9 with TRBJ1-4; D unresolved. The CDR3 sequence is 14 residues long. Germline lookup yields CDR1 SGDLS and CDR2 YYNGEE. Trimming removed 2 bases at V and 0 bases at J, with 5 bases between. The CDR3 coding sequence is TGTGCCAGCAGCGTTTATGCAACTAATGAAAAACTGTTTTTT. Encoded protein: CASSVYATNEKLFF.

This sequence joins TRBV5-1 and TRBJ2-7; the D gene is possibly TRBD1 (6 bases). Trimming shortened V by 0 bases and J by 0 bases, and 13 bases separated the two germline ends. In germline, CDR1 is SGHRS, CDR2 YFSETQ. CDR3 size: 16 residues. CDR3 residues: CASSLAWGTPSYEQYF. In DNA form, the CDR3 reads TGCGCCAGCAGCTTGGCCTGGGGGACACCCTCCTACGAGCAGTACTTC.

This clone was observed a handful of times. This chain connects TRBV4-1 to TRBJ2-5; TRBD2 agrees at 10 bases. CDR1 and CDR2 (germline): MGHRA, YSYEKL. V lost 3 bases to trimming and J lost 1 base; unmatched junction nucleotides: 5. CDR3 length: 16 amino acids. The CDR3 DNA reads as TGCGCCAGCAGCCAGGCCATAGCGGGGGGCCAAGAGACCCAGTACTTC. Protein product: CASSQAIAGGQETQYF.

CDR3 DNA: TGTGCCACCAGTGAAGGGGGCTACGGCGCCTACACCTTC. Protein: CATSEGGYGAYTF. This chain joins TRBV24-1 and TRBJ1-2, with TRBD1 matching over 7 bases. From germline, CDR1 is KGHDR and CDR2 SFDVKD. The CDR3 runs 13 residues. The V segment lost 4 bases and the J segment 10 bases; nucleotides outside the gene matches: 8.

Concerning this clone: The identical CDR3 is also encoded by other nucleotide sequences in the sample. The rearrangement joins TRBV9 to TRBJ2-2; TRBD1 aligns across 9 bases. The germline V gene has CDR1 SGDLS and CDR2 YYNGEE. The CDR3 runs 14 residues. With V trimmed by 8 bases and J by 4 bases, 6 bases remained unmatched. Here the CDR3 DNA reads TGTGCCAGTCAACAGGGGGCTGGCACCGGGGAGCTGTTTTTT. This encodes CASQQGAGTGELFF.

CDR3 in DNA: TGTGCTAGTGGTCCGGACTCGAGAGGTAACGAGCAGTACTTC. This encodes CASGPDSRGNEQYF. The rearrangement links TRBV12-5 to TRBJ2-7, with a weak D call TRBD2 (5 bases). Germline CDR1 reads LGHNT; CDR2 reads FRNRAP. V lost 5 bases, J lost 5 bases, and 16 bases lay in between. The CDR3 has 14 residues.

The chain combines TRBV5-1 with TRBJ2-4; tentatively, D is TRBD2 (6 bases). CDR1 and CDR2 from the germline V gene are SGHRS and YFSETQ. Trimming pared 5 bases from V and 7 bases from J, leaving 16 bases between. This CDR3 contains 14 residues. The CDR3 DNA reads as TGCGCCAGCAGTTATCCTACGGGAGAGAACATTCAGTACTTC. This gives the protein CASSYPTGENIQYF. Variable domain in full (rest from reference TRBV5-1 and TRBJ2-4): KAGVTQTPRYLIKTRGQQVTLSCSPISGHRSVSWYQQTPGQGLQFLFEYFSETQRNKGNFPGRFSGRQFSNSRSEMNVSTLELGDSALYLCASSYPTGENIQYFGAGTRLSVL.

This clone was seen more than once but under ten times. This rearrangement joins TRBV4-3 to TRBJ1-2; 7 nucleotides match TRBD1. The V and J ends lost 9 bases and 2 bases, in that order; junction bases with no gene match: 3. The germline gives CDR1 LGHNA, CDR2 YSLEER. This CDR3 comprises 12 residues. This CDR3 is CASKGQNYGYTF. CDR3 nucleotides: TGCGCCAGTAAGGGACAGAACTATGGCTACACCTTC.